Listed here are 27 T cell receptor beta chains from one sample, sequenced in a study of tumor-infiltrating lymphocytes in primary liver carcinoma. cDNA specific to TCR beta was made from approximately 0.55 ug of total RNA, with a constant-region primer employed for priming. Investigators got TCR beta libraries out of three nested multiplex PCR rounds, done with slightly modified ARM-PCR. TRBV1-TRBV30 forward primers and a C-beta reverse primer were used in the first two PCR rounds, which each ran for about 11 cycles. TCRdb used MiXCR to reprocess the multiplex PCR reads, holding one entry per CDR3 protein. This table has about 330,000 distinct CDR3 sequences, about 65% appearing once. Extraction also yielded germline DNA, while blood RNA was obtained from unsorted whole blood. The sample taken for sequencing was peripheral blood. The receptors originated from a man aged 40-49 years with primary liver carcinoma and hepatitis B virus infection.

The chain recombines TRBV29-1 with TRBJ2-3; D ambiguous. V was pared by 4 bases and J by 6 bases, with 20 bases between. Germline CDR1 and CDR2: SQVTM and ANQGSEA. The CDR3 covers 15 residues. This CDR3 reads CSVGDLKVQSDTQYF. The CDR3 DNA is TGCAGCGTTGGAGATTTGAAGGTCCAATCTGATACGCAGTATTTT.

This clonotype was observed at least ten times. J is TRBJ2-1 and V is TRBV10-3; D is uncertain. CDR1 is ENHRY, CDR2 SYGVKD, per germline. The V and J ends lost 2 bases and 7 bases respectively, with 12 bases between them. This CDR3 is 14 amino acids long. The CDR3 coding sequence is TGTGCCATCAGTGAGCCGAGTAGTACGAATGAGCAGTTCTTC. As protein: CAISEPSSTNEQFF.

Remarks on this clonotype: At one end the junction does not follow the germline gene, possibly because of a read error. This chain links TRBV11-2 with TRBJ2-1; maybe TRBD2 (5 bases). Germline loops: CDR1 SGHAT, CDR2 FQNNGV. The CDR3 contains 15 residues. CDR3 amino acids: CASSLDRDRYNEQLF. CDR3 DNA: TGTGCCAGCAGCTTAGATCGGGATCGCTACAATGAGCAGTTGTTC. Complete variable domain (other parts from reference TRBV11-2 and TRBJ2-1): EAGVAQSPRYKIIEKRQSVAFWCNPISGHATLYWYQQILGQGPKLLIQFQNNGVVDDSQLPKDRFSAERLKGVDSTLKIQPAKLEDSAVYLCASSLDRDRYNEQLFGPGTRLTVL.

This clonotype was counted ten times or more. This rearrangement joins TRBV6-6 to TRBJ2-1; 11 nucleotides match TRBD2. J was trimmed by 9 bases and V by 3 bases; bases with no gene match: 4. CDR3 length: 14 amino acids. Germline CDR1 and CDR2: MNHNY and SVGAGI (reference sequence). CDR3 sequence reads: CASSYVAGGGEQFF. In DNA, the CDR3 is TGTGCCAGCAGTTATGTAGCGGGGGGGGGTGAGCAGTTCTTC.

In its sample, this clonotype was seen a few times. The chain has TRBV5-1 and TRBJ2-7, with D perhaps matching TRBD1 (6 bases). The CDR3 extends over 15 amino acids. Trimming cost V 0 bases and J 3 bases, with 13 bases left between them. CDR1 and CDR2 from the germline V gene are SGHRS and YFSETQ. CDR3 loop: CASSLASGHLYEQYF. The CDR3 DNA reads as TGCGCCAGCAGCTTGGCTTCGGGACATCTCTACGAGCAGTACTTC.

This clonotype has a single count. This CDR3 fails to terminate in the conserved phenylalanine or tryptophan, so it likely reflects a read error. The V gene is TRBV5-1, the J gene TRBJ2-7; D may correspond to TRBD1 or TRBD2 (6 bases each). CDR3 length: 14 residues. Trimming took 5 bases from V and 0 from J, leaving 12 bases between them. Germline V gene data show CDR1 as SGHRS and CDR2 as YFSETQ. The CDR3 region has the DNA TGCGCCAGCAGTCCGGGGGACACCTCCTACGAGCAGTACTCC. Encoded protein: CASSPGDTSYEQYS.

This sequence joins TRBV6-5 and TRBJ1-6; D unclear. Looked up from germline, CDR1 is MNHEY and CDR2 is SVGAGI. V shed 6 bases and J shed 13 bases, with 4 bases lying between them. This CDR3 has 9 residues. The CDR3 DNA reads as TGTGCCAGCAGCCGCCCCCTCCACTTT. Amino acid sequence: CASSRPLHF.

Notes on this clonotype: A read error is likely, as this CDR3 ends without the conserved phenylalanine or tryptophan. The J gene is TRBJ2-5, the V gene TRBV4-2; TRBD2 aligns across 11 bases. V trimming: 6 bases; J trimming: 7 bases; junction bases outside the gene matches: 10. CDR3 length: 15 residues. CDR1 and CDR2 (germline): LGHNA, YNFKEQ. In DNA, the CDR3 is TGTGCCAGCAGTCAGACTAGCGGGGCTTCTGTGACCCAGTACTCC. Its protein is CASSQTSGASVTQYS.

With respect to this clonotype: This may be a read error: a much more frequent sequence differs by one nucleotide. J is TRBJ2-1 and V is TRBV6-1, with 8 bases that match TRBD2. CDR3 length equals 18 residues. Germline values: CDR1 MNHNS, CDR2 SASEGT. The CDR3 is CASSDGGAAAPLNNGQFF. In nucleotides, the CDR3 is TGTGCCAGCAGTGACGGGGGGGCCGCTGCACCGTTAAACAATGGGCAGTTCTTC.

This clonotype turned up a few times. The chain has TRBV4-1 and TRBJ1-1, with no clear D. The V gene's germline CDR1 is MGHRA and CDR2 YSYEKL. The CDR3 covers 15 residues. The germline V and J ends were trimmed by 0 bases and 5 bases, with 13 bases remaining between them. DNA for the CDR3: TGCGCCAGCAGCCAAGATCATGAAGGCCGTACTGAAGCTTTCTTT. Encoded protein: CASSQDHEGRTEAFF.

This chain uses TRBV28 with TRBJ1-2; a possible D gene is TRBD1 (6 bases). The ends were cut back, 5 bases at V and 8 bases at J, with 18 bases in the middle. This CDR3 region has 14 residues. The germline gives CDR1 MDHEN, CDR2 SYDVKM. The CDR3 coding sequence is TGTGCCAGCAGTCTAATGGGGGGCTATTACGGCTACACCTTC. It codes for CASSLMGGYYGYTF.

About this clonotype itself: A junction boundary mismatches the germline segment, possibly from a read error. The genes are TRBV11-2 and TRBJ2-5, with D unclear. The CDR3 runs 12 residues. The germline CDR1 and CDR2 sequences are SGHAT and FQNNGV. CDR3 in amino acids: CASSLDGETQYF. The DNA of the CDR3 is TGTGCAAGCAGCTTGGACGGAGAGACCCAGTACTTC. Full variable domain (missing parts from reference TRBV11-2 and TRBJ2-5): EAGVAQSPRYKIIEKRQSVAFWCNPISGHATLYWYQQILGQGPKLLIQFQNNGVVDDSQLPKDRFSAERLKGVDSTLKIQPAKLEDSAVYLCASSLDGETQYFGPGTRLLVL.

As for this clonotype: The junction does not match germline at one end; this may be a read error. The chain carries TRBV2 and TRBJ2-7; D call uncertain. Germline V CDR1 and CDR2: SNHLY, FYNNEI. This CDR3 comprises 11 residues. As DNA, the CDR3 is TGTGCCATCAGTCAAACCTACGAGCAGTACTTC. The encoded protein is CAISQTYEQYF.

This clonotype was observed many times. The rearrangement uses TRBV6-1 and TRBJ1-3; D gene ambiguous. The CDR3 is 12 amino acids. Germline CDR1 reads MNHNS; CDR2 reads SASEGT. The ends were cut back, 6 bases at V and 5 bases at J, with 8 bases in the middle. CDR3 loop: CASRGSRNTIYF. The CDR3 nucleotides are TGTGCCAGCAGAGGGTCCCGAAACACCATATATTTT.

This clonotype showed up many times. The V call is TRBV6-5, the J call TRBJ2-2; 11 bases are a match to TRBD2. Per germline, CDR1 MNHEY and CDR2 SVGAGI. V shed 2 bases and J 7 bases; nucleotides not matched to a gene: 3. The CDR3 is 15 residues long. This CDR3 reads CASSYALAGDGELFF. In DNA form, the CDR3 reads TGTGCCAGCAGTTACGCACTAGCGGGAGACGGGGAGCTGTTTTTT.

V and J are TRBV5-4 and TRBJ1-4, with a tentative D call TRBD1 (6 bases). Germline V lookup: CDR1 SGHNT, CDR2 YYREEE (reference sequence). Trimming removed 4 bases at V and 12 bases at J, with 25 bases between. The CDR3 is 16 residues long. The CDR3 loop reads CASSDKTGTEGEQLFF. The DNA for the CDR3 is TGTGCCAGCAGCGACAAAACAGGGACCGAGGGAGAACAACTGTTTTTT.

There are a few counts of this clonotype. At one of its ends the junction is not consistent with the germline gene, which may arise from a read error. The CDR3 sequence: CAWESGSTIYF. The CDR3 DNA follows: TGTGCCTGGGAATCTGGAAGCACCATATATTTT. The chain has TRBV30 and TRBJ1-3; D uncertain. This CDR3 has 11 amino acids. CDR1 is GTSNPN and CDR2 is SVGIG in the germline V gene (reference sequence). The entire variable domain, with the rest obtained from reference TRBV30 and TRBJ1-3, is as follows: SQTIHQWPATLVQPVGSPLSLECTVEGTSNPNLYWYRQAAGRGLQLLFYSVGIGQISSEVPQNLSASRPQDRQFILSSKKLLLSDSGFYLCAWESGSTIYFGEGSWLTVV.

About this clonotype itself: The CDR3 carries no conserved terminal phenylalanine or tryptophan, so it likely arises from a read error. The rearrangement uses TRBV6-2 or TRBV6-3 and TRBJ1-1, with no clear D. Germline CDR1 reads MNHEY; CDR2 reads SVGEGT. V dropped 4 bases and J dropped 0 bases, with 12 bases sitting between them. The CDR3 is made up of 15 amino acids. CDR3 in DNA: TGTGCCAGCAGTTGCACCGAGAATTTGAACACTGAAGCTTTCCTT. Translating it yields CASSCTENLNTEAFL.

In the case of this clonotype: Given a much more abundant clone one base away, this may be a read error. CDR3 DNA sequence: TGTGCCAGCAGTCGCAGCGGGAGCGGGTCTATTGGGTTCTTC. Amino acid sequence: CASSRSGSGSIGFF. The V and J genes are TRBV12-3 or TRBV12-4 and TRBJ2-1; 8 nucleotides line up with TRBD2. The CDR3 is 14 amino acids. J lost 15 bases, V lost 5 bases, and 15 bases had no gene match.

Concerning this clonotype: This sequence may be a read error, since a much larger clone differs from it by one base. In this CDR3 the conserved last residue, phenylalanine or tryptophan, is missing, so a read error is likely. The V and J genes are TRBV6-1 and TRBJ2-7; D ambiguous. The CDR3 covers 14 residues. V was cut by 3 bases and J by 1 base, with 10 bases left in between. Per the germline V gene, CDR1 is MNHNS and CDR2 is SASEGT. CDR3 region: CASSDSVGSYEQYL. In DNA, the CDR3 is TGTGCCAGCAGTGATAGTGTGGGATCCTACGAGCAGTACCTC.

The chain is built from TRBV6-2 or TRBV6-3 and TRBJ2-3; a weak D match, TRBD2 (5 bases). CDR1 MNHEY and CDR2 SVGEGT come from the germline V gene. The CDR3 has 11 residues. The V end was cut by 5 bases, the J end by 14 bases, with 14 bases between. CDR3: CASSLGVLRYF. In DNA, the CDR3 is TGTGCCAGCAGTCTCGGGGTCCTTCGGTATTTT.

To note about this clonotype: A read error may produce the germline difference seen at one junction end. The chain carries TRBV4-2 and TRBJ2-1; no reliable D call. Germline loops: CDR1 LGHNA, CDR2 YNFKEQ. This CDR3 spans 13 amino acids. CDR3 bases: TGTGCTAGCAGCCCGGAGACGAGTAATGAGCACTTCTTC. Its translation: CASSPETSNEHFF.

On this clonotype itself: At one end the junction does not follow the germline gene, possibly because of a read error. J is TRBJ2-3 and V is TRBV11-2, with a weak D call TRBD2 (6 bases). Germline values: CDR1 SGHAT, CDR2 FQNNGV. CDR3 size: 16 residues. The CDR3 sequence is CVSSDRGTDHADTQYF. The CDR3 DNA follows: TGTGTCAGCAGCGACCGCGGGACGGACCACGCAGATACGCAGTATTTT.

The rearrangement uses TRBV11-3 and TRBJ2-1, with D possibly TRBD2 on 6 matching bases. Trimming shortened V by 5 bases and J by 10 bases, and 21 bases separated the two germline ends. The length of the CDR3 is 15 residues. CDR1 and CDR2 (germline): SGHNT, YENEEA. CDR3 bases: TGTGCCAGCAGCCCTGATTTGGAGGGGAAATACGAGCAGTTCTTC. This sequence encodes CASSPDLEGKYEQFF.

Remarks on this clonotype: One end of the junction varies from germline; a read error may be responsible. V is TRBV7-9 and J is TRBJ1-1; 7 nucleotides agree with TRBD1. Germline loops: CDR1 SEHNR, CDR2 FQNEAQ (reference sequence). The CDR3 has 13 amino acids. The CDR3 region is CASSSGQNTGAFF. The DNA for the CDR3 is TGTGCCAGCAGCTCGGGACAGAACACTGGAGCTTTCTTT. Variable domain in full (rest from reference TRBV7-9 and TRBJ1-1): DTGVSQNPRHKITKRGQNVTFRCDPISEHNRLYWYRQTLGQGPEFLTYFQNEAQLEKSRLLSDRFSAERPKGSFSTLEIQRTEQGDSAMYLCASSSGQNTGAFFGQGTRLTVV.

The count of this clonotype is one. Lacking the conserved final phenylalanine or tryptophan, this CDR3 likely reflects a read error. The chain joins TRBV18 to TRBJ1-1; D not certain. V lost 2 bases to trimming and J lost 0 bases, with 13 bases between them. The length of the CDR3 is 16 residues. Germline V gene lookup returns CDR1 KGHSH and CDR2 LQKENI. The CDR3 DNA is TGTGCCAGCTCACCAGCAGACACCATAATGAACACTGAAGCTTTCGTT. It yields the protein CASSPADTIMNTEAFV.

This clonotype turned up a few times. This may be a read error: a much more frequent sequence differs by one nucleotide. The V and J genes are TRBV6-2 or TRBV6-3 and TRBJ2-5; D not certain. The CDR3 sequence is 14 residues long. Germline V gene sequence: CDR1 MNHEY, CDR2 SVGEGT. CDR3: CARSYIPDQETQYF. CDR3 nucleotide sequence: TGTGCCAGGAGTTACATTCCAGATCAAGAGACCCAGTACTTC.